The sequence of this T cell receptor beta chain was determined in a study of a mutant IDH1 vaccine in newly diagnosed glioma. Background on the study: Treated patients comprised about 62% males and around 40% females, mean age approximately 37 years. Radiotherapy, temozolomide, or both had been given previously, and both were given to most.

The time point is: week 35, safety follow-up. Each dose delivered 300 ug of mutant IDH1 20-mer peptide subcutaneously with imiquimod. On this clone itself: Its antigen is still unknown.

Assay: immunoSEQ multiplex PCR; the TCRdb copy retains only in-frame clones and omits some. The sample shows around 30,000 clones, roughly 75% of them seen only once. This CDR3 is 13 amino acids long. Germline V gene sequence: CDR1 SGHKS, CDR2 YYEKEE (reference sequence). V lost 4 bases to trimming and J lost 0 bases, with 7 bases between them. The specimen comprised PBMCs, sampled from a glioma patient whose treatment included an IDH1 peptide vaccine. The rearrangement links TRBV5-5 to TRBJ2-5; D remains unclear. This clonotype was sampled from a man aged 35 to 55 with glioma. Some clones in this sample may be carry-over from other donors' samples. CDR3 coding DNA: TGTGCCAGCAGCAGCCTTGACCAAGAGACCCAGTACTTC. Encoded protein: CASSSLDQETQYF.